This entry concerns a single T cell receptor (beta chain). The CDR3 consists of 16 residues. Germline CDR1 and CDR2: LGHNA and YNFKEQ. The ends lost 2 bases at V and 3 bases at J; junction bases unmatched: 4. Participants spanned ages about 18 to 100 years and resided in over 20 US areas. The sample belongs to a study of blood T cell repertoires in COVID-19. Study overall: PBMCs, B-cell-depleted T cells, or T cells provided the cDNA or gDNA that made up the material.

Libraries were prepared by immunoSEQ multiplex PCR; TCRdb keeps only in-frame clonotypes and omits some of them. The sample includes roughly 220,000 clones, approximately 90% of them seen just once. This chain joins TRBV4-2 and TRBJ2-2; TRBD2 matches 9 bases. The sample consisted of PBMCs or T cells enriched from blood (not recorded which). This sequence was found in a woman between 40 and 55 years old with acute COVID-19. CDR3 residues: CASSQLAGTDTGELFF. CDR3 in DNA: TGTGCCAGCAGCCAACTAGCGGGGACCGACACCGGGGAGCTGTTTTTT.